The sample holds many counts of the clone carrying this T cell receptor (beta chain). This entry comes from a study of read filtering for tumor transcriptome and immune sequencing. Across the whole study: Mean patient age was approximately 66 years, range about 45 to 85; 16 to 20 male, over twelve female. Transcriptome libraries were built from DNase-treated RNA.

The library was built from around 400 ng RNA with molecular barcoded adaptors for alpha/delta and beta/gamma chains. TCRdb recomputed calls from the reads with MiXCR, one row per CDR3 protein. Of approximately 24,000 distinct CDR3 sequences listed, 20% to 25% are singletons. CDR1 MNHEY and CDR2 SVGEGT come from the germline V gene. V was trimmed by 4 bases and J by 10 bases, leaving 17 bases between them. This CDR3 region has 14 residues. The chain recombines TRBV6-2 or TRBV6-3 with TRBJ2-4; tentative D call: TRBD1 (6 bases). This sequence was found in a donor at least 40 years old with multiple myeloma. The sequencing sample was made of a population of CD138-negative cells sorted from bone marrow. The CDR3: CASSSLTGRVIQYF. CDR3 nucleotides: TGTGCCAGCAGTTCACTGACAGGAAGGGTAATTCAGTACTTC.